The clone carrying this T cell receptor beta chain was observed many times. The time point is: technical triplicate 1. This specimen belongs to a study of neurological immune-mediated disorders. cDNA synthesis was performed by 5'RACE with 10-nucleotide random UMIs. TCRdb recomputed calls from the 5' RACE reads with MiXCR, one row per CDR3 protein. This table has 35,000 to 40,000 distinct CDR3 sequences, 11% appearing once. The CDR3 length is 15 residues. V lost 2 bases, J lost 5 bases, and 6 bases stayed unmatched. Germline-derived CDR1 and CDR2 are SGHRS and YFSETQ. Input material: PBMCs. V and J are TRBV5-1 and TRBJ2-1, with TRBD2 matching over 8 bases. The sequence was collected from a man between 60 and 75 years old with HTLV-1-associated myelopathy (HAM/TSP). CDR3 in amino acids: CASSLPGLGDNEQFF. As DNA, the CDR3 is TGCGCCAGCAGCTTACCGGGACTAGGCGACAATGAGCAGTTCTTC.